What follows are 11 T cell receptor beta chains derived from one specimen sequenced in a study of shared clonotypes between healthy human individuals. Naive CD8 cells lacked CD45RO and underwent positive selection for CCR7, leaving out terminally differentiated effector memory CD45RA+ cells. The method was immunoSEQ multiplex PCR; TCRdb's version includes in-frame clones alone and lacks a portion of them. This table has around 2.1 million clones, 93% appearing once. What was sequenced was naive CD8+ T cells from PBMCs. The receptors were gathered from a man between 18 and 35 years old in good health. Some clones in this sample may be carry-over from other donors' samples.

The V and J genes are TRBV28 and TRBJ1-5, with D possibly TRBD1 on 5 matching bases. CDR1 and CDR2 (germline): MDHEN, SYDVKM. The CDR3 length is 15 residues. V was trimmed by 5 bases and J by 3 bases, leaving 14 bases between them. The CDR3 DNA reads as TGTGCCAGCAGTATTGACAGCACCGACAATCAGCCCCAGCATTTT. Translated, it gives CASSIDSTDNQPQHF.

This sequence joins TRBV7-9 and TRBJ2-1, with a tentative D call TRBD2 (6 bases). Germline lookup yields CDR1 SEHNR and CDR2 FQNEAQ (reference sequence). The V end lost 6 bases, the J end lost 8 bases, and 17 bases lay between the germline ends. The CDR3 has 14 amino acids. This CDR3 reads CASSPRLVTYEQFF. As DNA, the CDR3 is TGTGCCAGCAGTCCCCGACTAGTAACTTATGAGCAGTTCTTC.

V and J are TRBV9 and TRBJ2-4, with D perhaps TRBD1 (5 bases). With 3 bases removed from V and 0 bases from J, the gap between germline ends came to 13 bases. The length of the CDR3 is 16 residues. Germline V lookup: CDR1 SGDLS, CDR2 YYNGEE. CDR3 coding DNA: TGTGCCAGCAGCGCGACAGATCGGCTAGCCAAAAACATTCAGTACTTC. Encoded protein: CASSATDRLAKNIQYF.

The chain employs TRBV9 and TRBJ2-1, with 7 bases aligning to TRBD2. With 4 bases clipped from V and 3 bases from J, the junction kept 16 bases outside the gene matches. CDR3 length: 18 residues. Germline loops: CDR1 SGDLS, CDR2 YYNGEE. The CDR3 region is CASSSGRGTSVGYNEQFF. The CDR3, as DNA: TGTGCCAGCAGCAGTGGGCGGGGGACCTCCGTGGGCTACAATGAGCAGTTCTTC.

This clone was recorded once. The rearrangement links TRBV10-2 to TRBJ2-1; D perhaps matches TRBD1 (6 bases). CDR1 and CDR2 from the germline V gene are WSHSY and SAAADI. V dropped 2 bases and J dropped 0 bases, with 23 bases sitting between them. The CDR3 length is 20 residues. The CDR3 here is CASSEPGKLKSDSSYNEQFF. The CDR3 nucleotides are TGCGCCAGCAGTGAGCCCGGGAAACTTAAATCGGACAGCTCCTACAATGAGCAGTTCTTC.

V is TRBV4-2 and J is TRBJ1-1; no firm D call. The CDR3 has 15 residues. Germline-derived CDR1 and CDR2 are LGHNA and YNFKEQ. Trimming took off 0 bases at V and 5 bases at J, with 13 bases between the two ends. The CDR3 DNA reads TGTGCCAGCAGCCAAGAGGGAACTAGTTCGACTGAAGCTTTCTTT. Its translation: CASSQEGTSSTEAFF.

The J gene is TRBJ1-5, the V gene TRBV6-5, with D possibly TRBD1 on 6 matching bases. The germline V and J ends were trimmed by 4 bases and 8 bases, with 12 bases remaining between them. This CDR3 contains 13 residues. Germline CDR1 is MNHEY and CDR2 is SVGAGI. This CDR3 is CASSFEEGEPQHF. The DNA for the CDR3 is TGTGCCAGCAGTTTTGAGGAGGGGGAGCCCCAGCATTTT.

The V call is TRBV10-3, the J call TRBJ2-7; D might be TRBD2 (5 bases). Trimming removed 6 bases from V and 1 base from J, with 16 bases in between. The germline gives CDR1 ENHRY, CDR2 SYGVKD. The CDR3 has 15 residues. The CDR3 protein is CAISEVLAGSYEQYF. CDR3 nucleotide sequence: TGTGCCATCAGCGAAGTCCTAGCTGGGTCCTACGAGCAGTACTTC.

The chain couples TRBV29-1 to TRBJ1-2; D unclear. The V gene lost 1 base and the J gene lost 4 bases, with 13 bases spanning the gap. The germline V gene has CDR1 SQVTM and CDR2 ANQGSEA. The CDR3 runs to 14 residues. CDR3 sequence reads: CSVEGSNGFYGYTF. DNA for the CDR3: TGCAGCGTTGAAGGAAGTAACGGCTTCTATGGCTACACCTTC.

The chain employs TRBV27 and TRBJ2-2; tentatively, D is TRBD1 (6 bases). The germline V gene has CDR1 MNHEY and CDR2 SMNVEV (reference sequence). Trimming left V 6 bases short and J 5 bases short, with 13 bases between. The CDR3 is 14 amino acids. In nucleotides, the CDR3 is TGTGCCAGCAGGATGGCACAGGGAACCGGGGAGCTGTTTTTT. Translating gives CASRMAQGTGELFF.

This chain connects TRBV11-2 to TRBJ1-4; no definite D call. Deletions cut 1 base from V and 7 bases from J, with 7 bases between. Per the germline V gene, CDR1 is SGHAT and CDR2 is FQNNGV. This CDR3 is built from 13 residues. In nucleotides, the CDR3 is TGTGCCAGCAGCTTAGCGTTTGGTGAAAAACTGTTTTTT. The encoded protein is CASSLAFGEKLFF.